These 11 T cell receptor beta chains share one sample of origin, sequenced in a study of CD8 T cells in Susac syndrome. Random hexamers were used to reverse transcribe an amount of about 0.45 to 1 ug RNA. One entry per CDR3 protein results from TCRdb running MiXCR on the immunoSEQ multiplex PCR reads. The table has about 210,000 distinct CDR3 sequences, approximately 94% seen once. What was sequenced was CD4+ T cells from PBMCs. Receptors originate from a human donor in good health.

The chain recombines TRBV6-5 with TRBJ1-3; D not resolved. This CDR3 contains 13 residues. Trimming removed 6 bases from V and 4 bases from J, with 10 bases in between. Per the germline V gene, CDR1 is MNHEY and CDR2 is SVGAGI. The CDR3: CASSPPLGNTIYF. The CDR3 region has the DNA TGTGCCAGCAGCCCCCCCCTGGGAAACACCATATATTTT.

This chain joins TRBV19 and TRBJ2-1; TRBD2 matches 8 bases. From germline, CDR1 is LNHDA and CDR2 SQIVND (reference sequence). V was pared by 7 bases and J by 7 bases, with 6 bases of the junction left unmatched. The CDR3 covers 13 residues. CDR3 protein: CASTPGGGNEQFF. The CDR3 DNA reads TGTGCCAGTACCCCGGGAGGGGGAAATGAGCAGTTCTTC.

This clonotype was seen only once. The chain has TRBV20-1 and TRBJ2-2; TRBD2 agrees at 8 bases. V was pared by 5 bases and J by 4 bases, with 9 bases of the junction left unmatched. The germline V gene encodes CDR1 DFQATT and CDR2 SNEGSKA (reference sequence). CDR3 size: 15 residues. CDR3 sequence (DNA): TGCAGTGCTCCCGGGGGGGCGGCGGGCACCGGGGAGCTGTTTTTT. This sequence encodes CSAPGGAAGTGELFF.

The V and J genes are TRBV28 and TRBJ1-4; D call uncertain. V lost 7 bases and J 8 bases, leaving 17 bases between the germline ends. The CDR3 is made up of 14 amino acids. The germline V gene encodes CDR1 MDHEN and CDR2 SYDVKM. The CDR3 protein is CASTPVGPWEKLFF. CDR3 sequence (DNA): TGTGCCAGCACCCCTGTGGGTCCGTGGGAAAAACTGTTTTTT.

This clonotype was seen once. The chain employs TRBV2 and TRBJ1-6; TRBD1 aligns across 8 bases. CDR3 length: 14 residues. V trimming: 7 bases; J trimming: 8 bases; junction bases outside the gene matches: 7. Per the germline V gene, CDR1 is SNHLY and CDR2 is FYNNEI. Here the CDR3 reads CASITGQAYSPLHF. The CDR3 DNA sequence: TGTGCCAGCATAACGGGACAGGCCTATTCACCCCTCCACTTT. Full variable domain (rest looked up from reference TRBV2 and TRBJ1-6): EPEVTQTPSHQVTQMGQEVILRCVPISNHLYFYWYRQILGQKVEFLVSFYNNEISEKSEIFDDQFSVERPDGSNFTLKIRSTKLEDSAMYFCASITGQAYSPLHFGNGTRLTVT.

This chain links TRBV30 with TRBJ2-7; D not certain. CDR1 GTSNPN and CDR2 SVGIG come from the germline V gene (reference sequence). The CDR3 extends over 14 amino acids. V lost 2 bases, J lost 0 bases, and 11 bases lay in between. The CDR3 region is CAWSLRLSSYEQYF. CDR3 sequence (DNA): TGTGCCTGGAGTCTCAGGTTAAGCTCCTACGAGCAGTACTTC.

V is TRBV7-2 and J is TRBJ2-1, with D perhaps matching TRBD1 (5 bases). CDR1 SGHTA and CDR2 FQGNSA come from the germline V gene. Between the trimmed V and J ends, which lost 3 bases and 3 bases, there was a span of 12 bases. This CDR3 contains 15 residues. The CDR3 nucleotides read TGTGCCAGCAGCTTCAAAGGGGTTTTCTACAATGAGCAGTTCTTC. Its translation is CASSFKGVFYNEQFF.

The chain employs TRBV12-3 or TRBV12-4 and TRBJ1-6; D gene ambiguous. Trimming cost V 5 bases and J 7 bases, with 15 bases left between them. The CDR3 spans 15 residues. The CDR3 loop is CASSANPTANSPLHF. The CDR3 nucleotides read TGTGCCAGCAGTGCAAATCCGACCGCGAATTCACCCCTCCACTTT.

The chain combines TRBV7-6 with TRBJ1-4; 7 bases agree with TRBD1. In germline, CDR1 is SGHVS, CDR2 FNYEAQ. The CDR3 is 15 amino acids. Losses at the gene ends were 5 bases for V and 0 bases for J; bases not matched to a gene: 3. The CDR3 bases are TGTGCCAGCAGCCCCGGGACAGCAACTAATGAAAAACTGTTTTTT. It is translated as CASSPGTATNEKLFF.

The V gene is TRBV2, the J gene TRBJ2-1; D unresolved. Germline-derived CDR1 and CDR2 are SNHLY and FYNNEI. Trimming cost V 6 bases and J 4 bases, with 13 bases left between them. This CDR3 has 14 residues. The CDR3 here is CASRNVADYNEQFF. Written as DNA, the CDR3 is TGTGCCAGCAGAAATGTTGCTGATTACAATGAGCAGTTCTTC. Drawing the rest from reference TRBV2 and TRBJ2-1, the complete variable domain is EPEVTQTPSHQVTQMGQEVILRCVPISNHLYFYWYRQILGQKVEFLVSFYNNEISEKSEIFDDQFSVERPDGSNFTLKIRSTKLEDSAMYFCASRNVADYNEQFFGPGTRLTVL.

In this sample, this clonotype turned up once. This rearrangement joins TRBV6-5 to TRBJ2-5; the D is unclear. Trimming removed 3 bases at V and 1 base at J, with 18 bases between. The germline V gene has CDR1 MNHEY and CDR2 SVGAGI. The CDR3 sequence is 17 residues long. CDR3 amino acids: CASSYNPSVLSQETQYF. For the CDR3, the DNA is TGTGCCAGCAGTTATAATCCCTCAGTGTTGAGCCAAGAGACCCAGTACTTC.